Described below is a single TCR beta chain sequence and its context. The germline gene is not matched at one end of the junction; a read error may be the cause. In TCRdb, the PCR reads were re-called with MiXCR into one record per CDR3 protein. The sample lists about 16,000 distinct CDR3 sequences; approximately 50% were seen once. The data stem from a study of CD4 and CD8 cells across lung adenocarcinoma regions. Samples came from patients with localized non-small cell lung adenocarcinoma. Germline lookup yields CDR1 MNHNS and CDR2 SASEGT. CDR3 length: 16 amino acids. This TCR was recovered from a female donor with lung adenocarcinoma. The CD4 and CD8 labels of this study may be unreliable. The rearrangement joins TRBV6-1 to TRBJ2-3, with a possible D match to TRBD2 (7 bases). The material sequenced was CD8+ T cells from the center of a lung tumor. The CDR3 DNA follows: TGTGCCAGCGCGGACCCTGGGGGGGCGGACACAGAGACGCAGTATTTC. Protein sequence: CASADPGGADTETQYF.